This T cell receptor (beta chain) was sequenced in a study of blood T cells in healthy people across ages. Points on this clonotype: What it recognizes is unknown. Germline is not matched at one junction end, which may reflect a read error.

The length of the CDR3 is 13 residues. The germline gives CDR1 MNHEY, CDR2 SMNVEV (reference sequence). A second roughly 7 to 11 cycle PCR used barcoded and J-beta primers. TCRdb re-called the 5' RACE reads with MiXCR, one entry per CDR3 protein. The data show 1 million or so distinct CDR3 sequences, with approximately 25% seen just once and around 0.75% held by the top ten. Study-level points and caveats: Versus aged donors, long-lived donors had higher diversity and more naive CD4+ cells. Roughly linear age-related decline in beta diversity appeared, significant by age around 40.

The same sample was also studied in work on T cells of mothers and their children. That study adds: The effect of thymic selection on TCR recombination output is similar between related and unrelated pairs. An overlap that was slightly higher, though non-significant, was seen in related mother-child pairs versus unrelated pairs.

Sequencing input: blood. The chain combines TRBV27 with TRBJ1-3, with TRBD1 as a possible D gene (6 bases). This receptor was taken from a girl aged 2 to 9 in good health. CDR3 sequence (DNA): TGTGCCGGCAGCAGGGGCTCTGGAAACACCATATATTTT. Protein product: CAGSRGSGNTIYF.